These T cell receptor beta chains were read from a single sample in a study of T cells in Graves' hyperthyroidism and ophthalmopathy. TCRdb re-analysed the multiplex PCR reads in MiXCR, keeping a single row per CDR3 protein. The table shows some 620,000 distinct CDR3 sequences, with around 16% occurring only once. Sequencing was done on a sample of blood. Receptor source: a woman under 40 with Graves' hyperthyroidism. The CDR3 runs from the conserved cysteine through the conserved F or W. A D gene is named only where the DNA matches it firmly. Clone size appears in some rows only: once, few, many, or a class for an expanded clone.

CASSLSGDLYGELFF	TRBV7-3	.	15	many	TRBJ2-2
CASSSFEGPVYGYTF	TRBV11-2	.	15	many	TRBJ1-2
CASSSSWGRGLSSYNEQFF	TRBV5-1	.	19	many	TRBJ2-1
CASSSLRTDLTEAFF	TRBV7-9	.	15	.	TRBJ1-1
CASSKGGASTDTQYF	TRBV2	.	15	few	TRBJ2-3
CASGGDRLFQETQYF	TRBV7-9	TRBD1	15	few	TRBJ2-5
CASSRMGQGATEAFF	TRBV13	TRBD1	15	many	TRBJ1-1
CSADTSDAYEQYF	TRBV20-1	TRBD2	13	many	TRBJ2-7
CASSSLGDTQYF	TRBV7-3	.	12	many	TRBJ2-3
CASSLEAASDSPLHF	TRBV7-2	.	15	.	TRBJ1-6
CASSLVLRMSTGELFF	TRBV12-3/TRBV12-4	.	16	.	TRBJ2-2
CATSDLGQGGETQYF	TRBV24-1	TRBD1	15	many	TRBJ2-5
CASSQEERSYGYTF	TRBV4-1	.	14	.	TRBJ1-2
CASSPASGSKADEQFF	TRBV7-3	TRBD2	16	.	TRBJ2-1
CSASDAETYEQYF	TRBV20-1	.	13	few	TRBJ2-7
CASSRGTGASDGYTF	TRBV3-1	TRBD1	15	.	TRBJ1-2
CASRRGLAAQETQYF	TRBV2	TRBD2	15	few	TRBJ2-5